These 15 T cell receptor beta chains share one sample of origin, sequenced in a study of CD8+CD57+ T cells in acquired aplastic anemia. TCR beta VDJ combinations and CDR3 sequences were profiled from genomic DNA. In TCRdb, the reads were re-called with MiXCR into one record per CDR3 protein. This table has some 220,000 distinct CDR3 sequences, 34% appearing once. The sequenced sample consisted of sorted CD4+, CD8+, or CD8+CD57+ T cells (not recorded which) from PBMCs. The receptors come from a human donor in good health, serving as a control.

The genes are TRBV29-1 and TRBJ1-2, with a weak D call TRBD1 (5 bases). The germline V gene encodes CDR1 SQVTM and CDR2 ANQGSEA. The V and J ends lost 4 bases and 7 bases respectively, with 13 bases between them. This CDR3 comprises 12 residues. CDR3 DNA: TGCAGCGTTGGTGTGAGGGGCGTTGGCTACACCTTC. As protein: CSVGVRGVGYTF.

This clonotype occurred a few times. V and J are TRBV6-5 and TRBJ1-4; 12 bases match TRBD1. V trimming: 0 bases; J trimming: 10 bases; junction bases outside the gene matches: 6. CDR1 and CDR2 from the germline V gene are MNHEY and SVGAGI. This CDR3 region has 16 residues. The CDR3 loop is CASSYSPGTGGRKLFF. Here the CDR3 DNA reads TGTGCCAGCAGTTACTCGCCCGGGACAGGGGGCCGAAAACTGTTTTTT.

Points on this clonotype: As the CDR3 is not closed by the conserved phenylalanine or tryptophan, this likely results from a read error. The limits of the CDR3 on the DNA are not certain, so only TCRdb's listed CDR3 is given. This chain uses TRBV7-9 with TRBJ1-1; the D call in the table, TRBD1, was not verified against the DNA. The CDR3 is 11 amino acids long, termini counted. CDR1 and CDR2 from the germline V gene are SEHNR and FQNEAQ (reference sequence). The CDR3 region is CASSLVVGLSS.

The chain employs TRBV7-6 and TRBJ2-6; D remains ambiguous. With 5 bases removed from V and 4 bases from J, the gap between germline ends came to 6 bases. The length of the CDR3 is 13 residues. Germline CDR1 reads SGHVS; CDR2 reads FNYEAQ. The CDR3: CASSHGGANVLTF. CDR3 DNA sequence: TGTGCCAGCAGCCATGGGGGGGCCAACGTCCTGACTTTC.

Only a few counts were recorded for this clonotype. The chain employs TRBV5-5 and TRBJ2-2; 10 nucleotides align to TRBD2. Germline CDR1 SGHKS, CDR2 YYEKEE (reference sequence). J gave up 4 bases and V 0 bases, and 3 bases lay outside the gene matches. The CDR3 runs to 16 residues. The CDR3 nucleotides read TGTGCCAGCAGCTTGGCTCTAGCGGGGGTCACCGGGGAGCTGTTTTTT. Protein product: CASSLALAGVTGELFF.

Of note for this clonotype: A much larger clonotype is one base distant, so this may be a read error. This chain uses TRBV9 with TRBJ1-2; 7 bases are shared with TRBD1. CDR3 length equals 15 residues. Germline assignment: CDR1 SGDLS and CDR2 YYNGEE. CDR3 residues: CASSVSGQTVYGCTF. CDR3 nucleotides: TGTGCCAGCAGCGTCTCGGGACAGACTGTCTATGGCTGCACCTTC.

At least ten counts were recorded for this clonotype. The chain recombines TRBV7-9 with TRBJ1-2; possible D gene TRBD1, 6 bases. The CDR3 spans 14 residues. Germline-derived CDR1 and CDR2 are SEHNR and FQNEAQ (reference sequence). Trimming left V 5 bases short and J 4 bases short, with 14 bases between. CDR3 DNA sequence: TGTGCCAGCAGCATCTCACAGGGCTCCTATGGCTACACCTTC. Its translation is CASSISQGSYGYTF.

This clonotype has more than one count but fewer than ten. This could be a read error, since a much larger clone is one nucleotide away. The V and J genes are TRBV29-1 and TRBJ2-7; the match to TRBD2 covers 11 bases. In germline, CDR1 is SQVTM, CDR2 ANQGSEA. The CDR3 is 14 residues long. CDR3 coding DNA: TGCAGCTTCCTTAGCGGGGGGGAACTCTCCGAGCGGTACTTC. Translated: CSFLSGGELSERYF.

This clonotype was observed a handful of times. The rearrangement joins TRBV20-1 to TRBJ1-5; 8 bases are a match to TRBD1. J was trimmed by 2 bases and V by 1 base; bases with no gene match: 4. CDR1 DFQATT and CDR2 SNEGSKA come from the germline V gene (reference sequence). This CDR3 comprises 15 residues. This CDR3 reads CSARAQTGGNQPQHF. As DNA, the CDR3 is TGCAGTGCTAGAGCCCAGACAGGGGGCAATCAGCCCCAGCATTTT.

This clonotype was picked up many times. This chain uses TRBV15 with TRBJ1-6; D not resolved. This CDR3 has 20 amino acids. Germline CDR1 LNHNV, CDR2 YYDKDF (reference sequence). The V gene lost 5 bases and the J gene lost 9 bases, with 32 bases spanning the gap. In DNA form, the CDR3 reads TGTGCCACCAGCGAGGACTTCCTTTTGACATCCCCCCCCCCAATTTCACCCCTCCACTTT. It codes for CATSEDFLLTSPPPISPLHF.

J is TRBJ1-2 and V is TRBV29-1; D remains ambiguous. This CDR3 has 13 residues. Germline CDR1 SQVTM, CDR2 ANQGSEA. V lost 0 bases, J lost 8 bases, and 13 bases lay in between. The DNA for the CDR3 is TGCAGCGTTGAAGAGGGCCCGGGGATCGGCTACACCTTC. Translating gives CSVEEGPGIGYTF.

This clonotype has more than one count but fewer than ten. The chain employs TRBV12-3 or TRBV12-4 and TRBJ2-1; no firm D call. V was pared by 3 bases and J by 5 bases, with 8 bases between. This CDR3 has 13 amino acids. The CDR3: CASSFFPNNEQFF. The CDR3 DNA sequence: TGTGCCAGCAGTTTTTTCCCTAACAATGAGCAGTTCTTC.

This clonotype was seen many times. V usage is TRBV7-3 and J usage is TRBJ2-3; 10 nucleotides agree with TRBD2. Trimming at V came to 5 bases and at J to 4 bases, leaving 6 bases not matched to a gene. Looked up from germline, CDR1 is SGHTA and CDR2 is FQGTGA. The CDR3 spans 15 residues. CDR3 DNA sequence: TGTGCCAGCAGCACACCGGGACTAGCGTCAGATACGCAGTATTTT. Amino acids: CASSTPGLASDTQYF.

Ten or more counts support this clonotype. This chain uses TRBV9 with TRBJ1-3, with 7 bases identical to TRBD1. The CDR3 runs to 15 residues. Unmatched junction bases numbered 3, after V lost 0 bases and J lost 3 bases. In germline, CDR1 is SGDLS, CDR2 YYNGEE. The CDR3 DNA is TGTGCCAGCAGCGTAGGGCAGGGGGTTGGAAACACCATATATTTT. Amino acids: CASSVGQGVGNTIYF.

This clonotype showed up just a few times. The chain recombines TRBV7-8 with TRBJ1-4, with 7 bases matching TRBD1. This CDR3 comprises 14 residues. CDR1 is SGHVS and CDR2 is FQNEAQ in the germline V gene. V lost 5 bases and J lost 4; bases outside the gene matches: 4. In DNA, the CDR3 is TGTGCCAGCAGCCTTACAGGGGATAATGAAAAACTGTTTTTT. Protein sequence: CASSLTGDNEKLFF.